What follows describes a single TCR beta chain. The sample originates from a study of cytomegalovirus exposure and HLA in healthy donors. V shed 4 bases, J shed 1 base, and the junction held 5 bases outside the gene matches. There are 15 residues in the CDR3. Germline V gene sequence: CDR1 SGHRS, CDR2 YFSETQ. The PCR employed 60 Vbeta primers together with 13 Jbeta primers. TCRdb keeps only in-frame clones here, not all; method: immunoSEQ multiplex PCR. The profile shows roughly 190,000 clones, approximately 65% of them singletons. This TCR was sampled from a man aged 35-49 years in good health and CMV-seronegative. Sequenced sample: PBMCs. V is TRBV5-1 and J is TRBJ1-1, with 9 bases lining up with TRBD1. CDR3 region: CASSIKGQGNTEAFF. DNA for the CDR3: TGCGCCAGCAGCATTAAGGGACAGGGGAACACTGAAGCTTTCTTT.